This T cell receptor beta chain was sequenced in a study of cytomegalovirus exposure and HLA in healthy donors. Overall study findings and caveats: The study carried out a later analysis of TCR beta sequences. It associated 16,951 of them with specific HLA alleles at a false discovery rate of 0.05. In a later analysis, HLA-associated TCR beta chains were more clonally expanded than equally common others.

PCR primers comprised 60 Vbeta and 13 Jbeta primers. Assay used: immunoSEQ multiplex PCR; TCRdb lists only in-frame clones, some missing. The table has tens of thousands of clones, approximately 70% seen once. Healthy individuals who donated bone marrow served as the donors. As regards this clone: Its target is unknown.

Specimen: PBMCs. This clonotype was obtained from a man aged 30-40 years in good health and CMV-seronegative.

CDR3 DNA: TGTGCCAGCAGTTCTGGGCTAGCGGGGGTCTACAATGAGCAGTTCTTC. This sequence encodes CASSSGLAGVYNEQFF. The chain combines TRBV27 with TRBJ2-1; 10 positions agree with TRBD2. The CDR3 spans 16 residues. Trimming took 4 bases from V and 3 from J; bases not matched to a gene: 6. Germline lookup yields CDR1 MNHEY and CDR2 SMNVEV (reference sequence).